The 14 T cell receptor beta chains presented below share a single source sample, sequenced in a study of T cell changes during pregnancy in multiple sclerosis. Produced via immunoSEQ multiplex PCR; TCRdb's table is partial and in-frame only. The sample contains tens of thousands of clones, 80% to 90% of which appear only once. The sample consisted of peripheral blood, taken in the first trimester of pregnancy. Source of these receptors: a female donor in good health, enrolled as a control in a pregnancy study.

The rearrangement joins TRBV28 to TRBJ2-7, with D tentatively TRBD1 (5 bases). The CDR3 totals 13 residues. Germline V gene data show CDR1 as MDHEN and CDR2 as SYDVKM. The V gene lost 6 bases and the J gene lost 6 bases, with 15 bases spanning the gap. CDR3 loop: CASRGPGFGEQYF. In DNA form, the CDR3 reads TGTGCCAGCAGGGGCCCAGGGTTCGGCGAGCAGTACTTC.

The CDR3: CASSERGNYEQYF. The CDR3 nucleotides read TGTGCCAGCAGTGAAAGAGGGAACTACGAGCAGTACTTC. V is TRBV6-1 and J is TRBJ2-7; the D gene is possibly TRBD2 (5 bases). The CDR3 extends over 13 amino acids. Between the trimmed V and J ends, which lost 2 bases and 3 bases, there was a span of 8 bases. CDR1 and CDR2 (germline): MNHNS, SASEGT.

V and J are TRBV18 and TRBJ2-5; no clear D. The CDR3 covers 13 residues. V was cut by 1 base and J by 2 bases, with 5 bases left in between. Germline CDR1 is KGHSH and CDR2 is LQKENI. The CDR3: CASSPLEQETQYF. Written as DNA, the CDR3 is TGTGCCAGCTCACCACTGGAGCAAGAGACCCAGTACTTC.

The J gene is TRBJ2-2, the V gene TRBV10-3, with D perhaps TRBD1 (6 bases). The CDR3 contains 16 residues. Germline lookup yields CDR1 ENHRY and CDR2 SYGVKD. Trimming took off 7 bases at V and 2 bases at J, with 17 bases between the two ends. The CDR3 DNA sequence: TGTGCCATCACCCCCCTTCCGGGACATAACACCGGGGAGCTGTTTTTT. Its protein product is CAITPLPGHNTGELFF.

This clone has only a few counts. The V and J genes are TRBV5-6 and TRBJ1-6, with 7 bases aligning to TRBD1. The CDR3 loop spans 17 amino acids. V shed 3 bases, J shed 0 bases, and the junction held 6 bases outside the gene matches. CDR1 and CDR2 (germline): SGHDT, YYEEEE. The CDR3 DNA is TGTGCCAGCAGCTCTGGACAGGCTGGCTCCTATAATTCACCCCTCCACTTT. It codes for CASSSGQAGSYNSPLHF. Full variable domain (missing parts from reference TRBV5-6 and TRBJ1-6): DAGVTQSPTHLIKTRGQQVTLRCSPKSGHDTVSWYQQALGQGPQFIFQYYEEEERQRGNFPDRFSGHQFPNYSSELNVNALLLGDSALYLCASSSGQAGSYNSPLHFGNGTRLTVT.

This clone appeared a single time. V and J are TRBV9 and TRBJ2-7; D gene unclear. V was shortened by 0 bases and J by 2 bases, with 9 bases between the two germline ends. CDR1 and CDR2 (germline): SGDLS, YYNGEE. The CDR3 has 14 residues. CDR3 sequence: CASSVGENPYEQYF. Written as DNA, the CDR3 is TGTGCCAGCAGCGTAGGCGAGAACCCCTACGAGCAGTACTTC.

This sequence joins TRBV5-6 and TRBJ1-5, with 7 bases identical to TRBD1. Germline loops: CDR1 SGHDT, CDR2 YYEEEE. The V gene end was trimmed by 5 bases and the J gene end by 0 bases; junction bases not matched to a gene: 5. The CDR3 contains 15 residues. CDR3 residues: CASSSGQPSNQPQHF. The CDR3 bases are TGTGCCAGCAGTTCGGGACAGCCTAGCAATCAGCCCCAGCATTTT.

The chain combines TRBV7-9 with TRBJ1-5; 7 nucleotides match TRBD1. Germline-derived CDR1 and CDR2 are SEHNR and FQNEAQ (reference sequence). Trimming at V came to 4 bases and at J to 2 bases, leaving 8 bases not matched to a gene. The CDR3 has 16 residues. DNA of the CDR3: TGTGCCAGCAGCTCGAGCGGACAGGTAGGCAATCAGCCCCAGCATTTT. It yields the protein CASSSSGQVGNQPQHF.

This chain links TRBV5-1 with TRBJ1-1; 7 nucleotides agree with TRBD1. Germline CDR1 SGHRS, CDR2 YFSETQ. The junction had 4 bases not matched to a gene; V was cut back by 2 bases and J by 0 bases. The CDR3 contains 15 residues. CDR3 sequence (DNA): TGCGCCAGCAGCTTCCTACAGGGGATGAACACTGAAGCTTTCTTT. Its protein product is CASSFLQGMNTEAFF.

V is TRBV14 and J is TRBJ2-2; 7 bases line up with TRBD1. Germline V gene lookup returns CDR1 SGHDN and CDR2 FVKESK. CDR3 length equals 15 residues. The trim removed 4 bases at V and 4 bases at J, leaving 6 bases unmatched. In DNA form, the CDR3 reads TGTGCCAGCAGCCGCGCGGCAGGGGGCACCGGGGAGCTGTTTTTT. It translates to CASSRAAGGTGELFF. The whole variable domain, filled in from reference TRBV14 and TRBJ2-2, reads EAGVTQFPSHSVIEKGQTVTLRCDPISGHDNLYWYRRVMGKEIKFLLHFVKESKQDESGMPNNRFLAERTGGTYSTLKVQPAELEDSGVYFCASSRAAGGTGELFFGEGSRLTVL.

DNA of the CDR3: TGTGCCAGCAGTGAAGCAAGGCAGGGCGGTATCACCGGGGAGCTGTTTTTT. This sequence encodes CASSEARQGGITGELFF. The chain combines TRBV6-1 with TRBJ2-2; tentative D call: TRBD1 (5 bases). Deletions cut 0 bases from V and 4 bases from J, with 15 bases between. Per the germline V gene, CDR1 is MNHNS and CDR2 is SASEGT. The CDR3 consists of 17 residues.

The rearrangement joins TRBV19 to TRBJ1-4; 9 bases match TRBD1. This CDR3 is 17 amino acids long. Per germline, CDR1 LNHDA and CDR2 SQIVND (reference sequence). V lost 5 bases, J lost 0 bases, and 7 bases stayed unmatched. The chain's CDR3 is CASSSPTGGSTNEKLFF. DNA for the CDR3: TGTGCCAGTAGTTCACCGACAGGGGGGTCAACTAATGAAAAACTGTTTTTT.

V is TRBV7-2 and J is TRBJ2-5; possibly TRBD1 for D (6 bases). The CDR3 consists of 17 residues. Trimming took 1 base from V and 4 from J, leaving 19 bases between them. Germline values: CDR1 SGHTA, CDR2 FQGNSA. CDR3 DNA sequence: TGTGCCAGCAGCTTAGGAGGGTTTGGGGGCCCCGGAGAGACCCAGTACTTC. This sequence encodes CASSLGGFGGPGETQYF. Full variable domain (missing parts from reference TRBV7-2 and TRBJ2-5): GAGVSQSPSNKVTEKGKDVELRCDPISGHTALYWYRQSLGQGLEFLIYFQGNSAPDKSGLPSDRFSAERTGGSVSTLTIQRTQQEDSAVYLCASSLGGFGGPGETQYFGPGTRLLVL.

CDR3 in DNA: TGTGCCAGTAGTGGAGGATCAACTAATGAAAAACTGTTTTTT. Translation gives CASSGGSTNEKLFF. The J gene is TRBJ1-4, the V gene TRBV19, with D uncertain. V lost 5 bases, J lost 0 bases, and 7 bases lay in between. The CDR3 runs to 14 residues. Germline assignment: CDR1 LNHDA and CDR2 SQIVND (reference sequence).